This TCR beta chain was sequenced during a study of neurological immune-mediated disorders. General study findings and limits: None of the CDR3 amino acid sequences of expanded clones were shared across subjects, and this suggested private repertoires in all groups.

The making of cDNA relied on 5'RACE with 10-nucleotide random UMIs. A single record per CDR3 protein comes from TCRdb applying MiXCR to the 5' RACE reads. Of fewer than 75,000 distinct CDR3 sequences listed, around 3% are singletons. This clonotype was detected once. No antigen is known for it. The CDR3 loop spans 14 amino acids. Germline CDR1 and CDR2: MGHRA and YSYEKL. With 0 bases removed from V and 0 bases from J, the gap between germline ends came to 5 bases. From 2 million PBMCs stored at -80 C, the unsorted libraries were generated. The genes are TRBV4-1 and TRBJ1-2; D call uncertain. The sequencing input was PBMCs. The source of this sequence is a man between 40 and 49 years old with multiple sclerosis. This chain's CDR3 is CASSQDPANYGYTF. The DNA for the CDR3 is TGCGCCAGCAGCCAAGATCCGGCTAACTATGGCTACACCTTC.